This T cell receptor beta chain was observed in a study of early T cells in non-severe SARS-CoV-2 infection (dated by TCRdb to the early 2020s). The study in broad terms: Because TCR sequencing was done on bulk RNA from unsorted whole blood, the alpha and beta chains could not be paired. Results and caveats for the whole study, not just this receptor: VDJdb matching was skewed toward anti-spike CD8 responses and likely underestimated virus-specific expansions by missing private and CD4 specificities.

The library relied on 5' RACE. The instrument was a NextSeq 500. In the TCR library protocol, unique molecular identifiers were attached to individual cDNA molecules to correct for PCR bias and sequencing error. Both TCR alpha and beta chains were sequenced, and tight co-correlation was observed between alpha and beta sequence abundances in each sample. The study's processing was this. Decombinator V4 was used to annotate TCR sequences for V gene, J gene and CDR3. Expanded TCRs were defined as changing significantly between any two time points under a Poisson model with p below 0.0001. TCR abundances were normalised to the total number of TCRs sequenced per sample and were expressed as counts per million. TRAV1-2 paired with TRAJ12, TRAJ20 or TRAJ33 defined MAIT TCRs, while TRAV10 paired with TRAJ18 defined iNKT TCRs. A search of VDJdb, accessed on 1 November 2021, was run for TCRs annotated to CMV, EBV and SARS-CoV-2, with TCRs annotated for multiple antigens excluded. TCRdb applied fastp at Q25 and MiXCR to the public reads, then kept only in-frame beta chains. Each record represents a unique CDR3 protein, reported with the most common genes and DNA among its rows. These V and J calls originate from TCRdb's pipeline instead of the authors' own analysis. For this sample the table gives more than 50,000 distinct CDR3 sequences, of which more than 10% were detected only once. 2.5% of the sample is taken by the ten largest.

The CDR3 starts with the cysteine, ends with the phenylalanine, and has 16 residues. CDR3 DNA only is kept here, 48 bases in frame from base 1. CDR1 and CDR2, per the germline V gene (reference sequence), are WNHNN and SYGVQD. Relative to germline, V is missing 5 bases and J is missing 5 bases, with 15 bases of the junction outside any gene match. This clonotype was found a few times. Its antigen target is currently unknown. There are no base qualities to consult, and no much larger clone falls within one base. A case-control design nested within a healthcare worker cohort in London, UK, was used, with weekly nasopharyngeal swab PCR tests and blood sampling performed. Healthcare workers were recruited between 23 and 31 March 2020, during the week of the UK lockdown, and were followed weekly for up to about 16 weeks.

Specimen: whole blood, collected at baseline. The V gene is TRBV10-1 and the J gene is TRBJ2-7; the central 7 bases match TRBD1. The TCR sequence derives from an adult who was a healthcare worker with PCR-confirmed SARS-CoV-2 infection or an uninfected control (not recorded which). For the CDR3, the sequence is CASSPQTGTAPDEQYF. The DNA sequence is given as TGCGCCAGCAGTCCCCAAACCGGGACAGCGCCCGACGAGCAGTACTTC.